Here is one T cell receptor beta chain with its context. Its antigen remains unknown. V lost 4 bases and J lost 0; bases outside the gene matches: 12. The CDR3 extends over 18 amino acids. Per germline, CDR1 SGHRS and CDR2 YFSETQ. TCRdb's table, derived via immunoSEQ multiplex PCR, lists solely in-frame clones and lacks some. The sample contains around 260,000 clones, about 92% of which appear only once. These data belong to a study of T cell responses to AZD1222 COVID-19 vaccine. Study in general: Second-dose recipients at about 4 or about 12 weeks were treated as one pooled group.

Whole-study results and caveats: Clonal diversity was possibly underestimated, and the donors were mostly white British, with more females.

This specimen was peripheral blood, taken on day 0 of AZD1222 vaccination. This chain joins TRBV5-1 and TRBJ1-1, with 10 bases matching TRBD1. This sequence originates from an adult in good health. The DNA of the CDR3 is TGCGCCAGCAGCCACTTCGACAGGGGGCTATCCATGAACACTGAAGCTTTCTTT. Its protein product is CASSHFDRGLSMNTEAFF.